This T cell receptor (beta chain) is from a study of blood T cell repertoires in COVID-19. Study overall: The United States, Italy and Spain provided the acute and convalescent COVID-19 samples. In each case, the material was cDNA or gDNA derived from T cells, B-cell-depleted T cells, or PBMCs.

Original processing methods: Amplification from reference gene primers served as the basis for estimated nucleated cell counts. This table comes from immunoSEQ multiplex PCR, and its TCRdb copy is limited to in-frame clones, with some not included. That table is the source of V, J and clone size, and D and trimming were worked out from the DNA. The sample has approximately 87,000 clones; more than 80% are singletons. The V end was cut by 9 bases, the J end by 8 bases, with 19 bases between. Germline V gene data show CDR1 as SGHDN and CDR2 as FVKESK. The CDR3 sequence is 13 residues long. Input material: peripheral blood. J is TRBJ1-2 and V is TRBV14; a weak D match, TRBD1 (6 bases). The clonotype comes from a woman older than 75 with acute or convalescent COVID-19. For the CDR3, the DNA is TGTGCCAGTCAATTCACAGGGTTGGGAGGCTACACCTTC. Translation gives CASQFTGLGGYTF.